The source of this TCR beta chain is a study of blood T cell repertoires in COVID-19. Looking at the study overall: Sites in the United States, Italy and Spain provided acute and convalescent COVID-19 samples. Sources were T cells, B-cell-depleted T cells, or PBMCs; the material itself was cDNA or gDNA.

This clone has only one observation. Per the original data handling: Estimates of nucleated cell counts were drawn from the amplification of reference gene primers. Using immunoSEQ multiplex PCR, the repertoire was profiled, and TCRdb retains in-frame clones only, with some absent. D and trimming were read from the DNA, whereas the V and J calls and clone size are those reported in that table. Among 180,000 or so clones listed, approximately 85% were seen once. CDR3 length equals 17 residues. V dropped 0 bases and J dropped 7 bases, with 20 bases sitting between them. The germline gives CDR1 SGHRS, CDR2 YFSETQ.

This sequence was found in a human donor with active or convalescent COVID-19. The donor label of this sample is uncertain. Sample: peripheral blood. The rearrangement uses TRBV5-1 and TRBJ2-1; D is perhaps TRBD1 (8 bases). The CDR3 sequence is CASSLESLQGGWNEQFF. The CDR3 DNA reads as TGCGCCAGCAGCTTGGAGAGCCTACAGGGGGGGTGGAATGAGCAGTTCTTC.